This is a list of T cell receptor beta chains from one sample in a study of monozygotic twins with inflammatory bowel disease. TCRdb reprocessed the 5' RACE reads and stores each CDR3 protein as one record, lacking DNA. The table lists about 210,000 distinct CDR3 sequences. Input material: blood. The receptors shown here come from a human donor with ulcerative colitis or Crohn's disease, or a healthy co-twin of an affected twin (not recorded which). The CDR3 runs from the conserved cysteine through the conserved F or W.

v_call	j_call	cdr3_aa
TRBV5-1	TRBJ2-3	CASSGGSADTQYF
TRBV29-1	TRBJ2-5	CSVEDLRASAWETQYF
TRBV5-1	TRBJ1-4	CASSPGTGPPSTNEKLFF
TRBV7-9	TRBJ2-4	CASSPSGTGGIQYF
TRBV20-1	TRBJ1-2	CSASATPGSNYGYTF
TRBV12-3/TRBV12-4	TRBJ2-2	CASRWGQRPNTGELFF
TRBV7-2	TRBJ1-5	CASSPQGNSNQPQHF
TRBV20-1	TRBJ1-1	CSARADANTEAFF
TRBV4-2	TRBJ2-7	CASSQQPGEGEQYF
TRBV2	TRBJ2-7	CASSEEVGTRFFEQYF
TRBV12-5	TRBJ1-1	CASGFLYGTEAFF